A selection of T cell receptor beta chains follows, all from one sample in a study of cytomegalovirus exposure and HLA in healthy donors. Sequencing was performed with immunoSEQ multiplex PCR; in TCRdb, only in-frame clones are kept and a portion is missing. The sample shows roughly 120,000 clones, approximately 70% of them seen only once. Sequenced sample: PBMCs. The receptor source for this set is a woman aged 40 to 55 in good health and CMV-seropositive. The CDR3 runs from the conserved cysteine through the conserved F or W. The D gene is left open where the match is weak. The size of a clone is reported for some rows only, either as once, few or many, or as a class for expanded clones.

.	.	TRBV7-9	TRBJ2-2	CASSFMSGELFF	TGTGCCAGCAGCTTTATGTCCGGGGAGCTGTTTTTT
.	.	TRBV27	TRBJ2-7	CASSPGHLYEQYF	TGTGCCAGCAGCCCGGGACACCTATACGAGCAGTACTTC
.	few	TRBV11-2	TRBJ1-4	CASSLGIREKLFF	TGTGCCAGCAGCTTGGGGATCCGGGAGAAACTGTTTTTT
TRBD1	few	TRBV4-1	TRBJ1-1	CASSQEETGMNTEAFF	TGCGCCAGCAGCCAAGAAGAGACAGGGATGAACACTGAAGCTTTCTTT
.	.	TRBV27	TRBJ2-3	CASSSDTGYSTDTQYF	TGTGCCAGCAGCTCGGACACAGGGTACAGCACAGATACGCAGTATTTT
.	.	TRBV13	TRBJ2-7	CASSPGASSYEQYF	TGTGCCAGCAGCCCAGGTGCCTCAAGCTACGAGCAGTACTTC
TRBD2	few	TRBV29-1	TRBJ2-1	CSVNYILLAGQVRDEQFF	TGCAGCGTTAATTACATCTTACTAGCGGGACAGGTTAGGGATGAGCAGTTCTTC
.	few	TRBV4-3	TRBJ2-5	CASSQILASETQYF	TGCGCCAGCAGCCAAATACTAGCTTCGGAGACCCAGTACTTC
TRBD1	few	TRBV10-3	TRBJ1-1	CAIRALRTGDFYPGEAFF	TGTGCCATCAGGGCCCTTAGAACAGGGGATTTTTATCCTGGTGAAGCTTTCTTT
.	.	TRBV4-3	TRBJ2-7	CASSQDRRGRQYF	TGCGCCAGCAGCCAAGATCGAAGGGGTCGGCAGTACTTC
.	few	TRBV4-3	TRBJ2-2	CASSQGLTGELFF	TGCGCCAGCAGCCAAGGACTAACCGGGGAGCTGTTTTTT
.	.	TRBV2	TRBJ2-3	CASRGGGGRGRVSTDTQYF	TGTGCCAGCCGTGGAGGGGGGGGCAGGGGGCGTGTTAGCACAGATACGCAGTATTTT
.	.	TRBV28	TRBJ2-5	CASSLGGTQETQYF	TGTGCCAGCAGTTTAGGGGGGACCCAGGAGACCCAGTACTTC
TRBD1	.	TRBV9	TRBJ1-2	CASSVEPGQGRGYTF	TGTGCCAGCAGCGTAGAACCGGGACAGGGACGTGGCTACACCTTC
TRBD2	.	TRBV11-1	TRBJ2-1	CASTVAGNEQFF	TGTGCCAGCACGGTAGCGGGTAATGAGCAGTTCTTC
.	.	TRBV4-2	TRBJ2-1	CASSHQGGSGDEQFF	TGTGCCAGCAGCCATCAGGGTGGGTCGGGCGATGAGCAGTTCTTC
.	.	TRBV28	TRBJ1-1	CASSPHRTVNTEAFF	TGTGCCAGCAGTCCCCATCGGACAGTTAACACTGAAGCTTTCTTT
TRBD2	once	TRBV5-6	TRBJ2-6	CASSWGGISGANVLTF	TGTGCCAGCAGCTGGGGGGGGATATCAGGGGCCAACGTCCTGACTTTC
TRBD2	.	TRBV10-3	TRBJ2-7	CAIRDSGRAYEQYF	TGTGCCATCAGGGACAGCGGGAGGGCATACGAGCAGTACTTC
TRBD2	few	TRBV7-9	TRBJ2-5	CASSPTSVAGRETQYF	TGTGCCAGCAGCCCGACTTCGGTAGCGGGACGGGAGACCCAGTACTTC
.	once	TRBV10-3	TRBJ1-3	CATRSAGADGNTIYF	TGTGCCACCCGATCTGCGGGGGCTGATGGAAACACCATATATTTT
.	.	TRBV4-2	TRBJ2-2	CASSHSGPGVPGGLFF	TGTGCCAGCAGCCATTCGGGCCCCGGAGTCCCCGGGGGGCTGTTTTTT
.	.	TRBV6-5	TRBJ1-1	CASSYSSPNTEAFF	TGTGCCAGCAGTTACTCGAGTCCGAACACTGAAGCTTTCTTT
.	.	TRBV5-6	TRBJ2-5	CASSHREQETQYF	TGTGCCAGCAGTCACAGGGAGCAAGAGACCCAGTACTTC
.	few	TRBV27	TRBJ2-5	CASSISIGWEQYF	TGTGCCAGCAGTATCTCTATCGGGTGGGAGCAGTACTTC
.	once	TRBV6-4	TRBJ1-4	CASSMWGQGEKLFF	TGTGCCAGCAGCATGTGGGGGCAAGGTGAAAAACTGTTTTTT